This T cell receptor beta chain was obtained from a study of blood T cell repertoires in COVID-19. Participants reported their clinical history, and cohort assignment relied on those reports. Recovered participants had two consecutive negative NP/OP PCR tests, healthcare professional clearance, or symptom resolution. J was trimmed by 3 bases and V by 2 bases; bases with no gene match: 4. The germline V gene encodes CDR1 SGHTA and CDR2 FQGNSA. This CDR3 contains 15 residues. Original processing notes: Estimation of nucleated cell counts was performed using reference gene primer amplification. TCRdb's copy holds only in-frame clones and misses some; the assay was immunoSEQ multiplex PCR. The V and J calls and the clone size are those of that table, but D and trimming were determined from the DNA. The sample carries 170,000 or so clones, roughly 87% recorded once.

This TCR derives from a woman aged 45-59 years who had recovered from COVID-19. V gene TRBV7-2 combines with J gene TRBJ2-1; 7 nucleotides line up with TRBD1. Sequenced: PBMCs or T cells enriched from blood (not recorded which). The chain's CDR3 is CASSLRGQLYNEQFF. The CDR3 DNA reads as TGTGCCAGCAGCTTAAGGGGACAGCTCTACAATGAGCAGTTCTTC.